These 17 T cell receptor beta chains came from one sample sequenced in a study of T cells in Graves' hyperthyroidism and ophthalmopathy. RNA transcripts yielded amplified TCR beta CDR3 regions. RT-PCR in the first round (using the HTBI primer set) targeted the TCR CDR3. MiXCR, run by TCRdb on the multiplex PCR reads, gives a single entry per CDR3 protein. The table records approximately 640,000 distinct CDR3 sequences, roughly 17% of them present only once. Specimen: blood. These receptors were obtained from a man in his fifties with Graves' hyperthyroidism.

This clonotype was observed at least ten times. This chain connects TRBV11-2 to TRBJ1-1; D might be TRBD1 (6 bases). The CDR3 sequence is 13 residues long. Per the germline V gene, CDR1 is SGHAT and CDR2 is FQNNGV. Trimming removed 7 bases at V and 2 bases at J, with 11 bases between. CDR3 region: CASTRDTNTEAFF. The CDR3 region has the DNA TGTGCCAGCACCCGGGACACAAACACTGAAGCTTTCTTT.

This clonotype occurred many times. The rearrangement links TRBV28 to TRBJ2-7; a possible D gene is TRBD2 (5 bases). V was pared by 2 bases and J by 7 bases, with 12 bases between. The germline V gene encodes CDR1 MDHEN and CDR2 SYDVKM. CDR3 length: 13 amino acids. CDR3 protein: CASSLEGAREQYF. Here the CDR3 DNA reads TGTGCCAGCAGTTTAGAGGGAGCTCGGGAGCAGTACTTC. The whole variable domain, remainder taken from reference TRBV28 and TRBJ2-7, is DVKVTQSSRYLVKRTGEKVFLECVQDMDHENMFWYRQDPGLGLRLIYFSYDVKMKEKGDIPEGYSVSREKKERFSLILESASTNQTSMYLCASSLEGAREQYFGPGTRLTVT.

This clonotype has ten or more counts. This chain connects TRBV20-1 to TRBJ1-2; D is ambiguous. The CDR3 spans 12 residues. Trimming stripped 6 bases from V and 4 bases from J, with 12 bases between. Germline V lookup: CDR1 DFQATT, CDR2 SNEGSKA (reference sequence). The CDR3 nucleotides are TGCAGTGCCCTAGGACCGAGCTATGGCTACACCTTC. This encodes CSALGPSYGYTF.

This clonotype appeared many times. V usage is TRBV6-1 and J usage is TRBJ1-1; D is unclear. Trimming removed 3 bases from V and 0 bases from J, with 8 bases in between. Germline loops: CDR1 MNHNS, CDR2 SASEGT. The CDR3 is 14 residues long. CDR3 amino acids: CASSEADLNTEAFF. The CDR3 DNA reads TGTGCCAGCAGTGAGGCAGATCTGAACACTGAAGCTTTCTTT.

At least ten counts were recorded for this clonotype. The V and J genes are TRBV27 and TRBJ2-2, with 8 nucleotides matching TRBD1. Germline V lookup: CDR1 MNHEY, CDR2 SMNVEV (reference sequence). The CDR3 consists of 16 residues. Unmatched junction bases numbered 10, after V lost 7 bases and J lost 3 bases. The CDR3 nucleotides are TGTGCCAGCAATCCCCTGGGACAGGACCACACCGGGGAGCTGTTTTTT. Translation gives CASNPLGQDHTGELFF.

This clonotype was counted many times. This chain links TRBV12-3 or TRBV12-4 with TRBJ2-1, with a possible D match to TRBD1 (6 bases). The CDR3 spans 12 residues. Trimming shortened V by 6 bases and J by 10 bases, and 13 bases separated the two germline ends. The CDR3 region has the DNA TGTGCCAGCAGACCTCTCGGACAGGAGCAGTTCTTC. It yields the protein CASRPLGQEQFF.

The chain couples TRBV6-2 or TRBV6-3 to TRBJ2-7; no clear D. Trimming cost V 5 bases and J 5 bases, with 19 bases left between them. This CDR3 spans 15 amino acids. Germline V lookup: CDR1 MNHEY, CDR2 SVGEGT. CDR3 residues: CASSTQKAIVDEQYF. CDR3 bases: TGTGCCAGCAGTACGCAAAAGGCCATTGTCGACGAGCAGTACTTC.

This clonotype has just a few counts. V gene TRBV7-9 combines with J gene TRBJ2-1, with D perhaps given as TRBD1 or TRBD2 (5 bases each). Trimming pared 7 bases from V and 0 bases from J, leaving 22 bases between. The CDR3 covers 18 residues. Germline V gene data show CDR1 as SEHNR and CDR2 as FQNEAQ (reference sequence). The CDR3 DNA follows: TGTGCCAGCAACCCTATTACGGGACCAAGATTCTCCTACAATGAGCAGTTCTTC. Its translation is CASNPITGPRFSYNEQFF.

The chain joins TRBV7-9 to TRBJ2-5; TRBD1 agrees at 8 bases. The CDR3 is made up of 17 amino acids. CDR1 is SEHNR, CDR2 FQNEAQ, per germline (reference sequence). V lost 5 bases, J lost 5 bases, and 16 bases stayed unmatched. The CDR3 bases are TGTGCCAGCAGCCCAGTTACCGCGCAGGGGGCGCGGGAGACCCAGTACTTC. Translation gives CASSPVTAQGARETQYF.

This clonotype was observed at least ten times. V usage is TRBV28 and J usage is TRBJ1-1; 9 bases map to TRBD1. The ends lost 2 bases at V and 3 bases at J; junction bases unmatched: 7. There are 16 residues in the CDR3. The germline gives CDR1 MDHEN, CDR2 SYDVKM. CDR3 residues: CASSLDRGYGDTEAFF. The CDR3 DNA sequence: TGTGCCAGCAGTTTAGACAGGGGGTATGGGGACACTGAAGCTTTCTTT.

This clonotype was observed at least ten times. V gene TRBV27 combines with J gene TRBJ2-2; TRBD1 matches at 11 bases. The CDR3 is 17 amino acids. CDR1 and CDR2 from the germline V gene are MNHEY and SMNVEV (reference sequence). J was trimmed by 5 bases and V by 3 bases; bases with no gene match: 8. CDR3 nucleotide sequence: TGTGCCAGCAGTTTCCCATCAGGGACAGGGGGGACCGGGGAGCTGTTTTTT. It yields the protein CASSFPSGTGGTGELFF.

The CDR3 loop is CSARDRGPTEAFF. CDR3 nucleotides: TGCAGTGCGAGGGACAGGGGGCCCACTGAAGCTTTCTTT. The V and J genes are TRBV20-1 and TRBJ1-1; 12 bases match TRBD1. The junction had 3 bases not matched to a gene; V was cut back by 6 bases and J by 4 bases. The CDR3 sequence is 13 residues long. The germline V gene has CDR1 DFQATT and CDR2 SNEGSKA (reference sequence).

This clonotype was recorded at least ten times. The chain is built from TRBV12-3 or TRBV12-4 and TRBJ2-3; 7 bases agree with TRBD2. The CDR3 is made up of 16 amino acids. The trim removed 4 bases at V and 2 bases at J, leaving 9 bases unmatched. The chain's CDR3 is CASSSTSAVHTDTQYF. The DNA for the CDR3 is TGTGCCAGCAGTTCCACTAGCGCCGTTCACACAGATACGCAGTATTTT.

The chain combines TRBV18 with TRBJ2-3; the match to TRBD2 covers 10 bases. This CDR3 is built from 15 residues. Germline-derived CDR1 and CDR2 are KGHSH and LQKENI. V dropped 1 base and J dropped 3; count of bases not matched to a gene: 1. CDR3 sequence reads: CASSPQRGGTDTQYF. The CDR3 DNA sequence: TGTGCCAGCTCACCACAGCGGGGGGGGACAGATACGCAGTATTTT. Together with reference TRBV18 and TRBJ2-3, the CDR3 gives the full variable domain: NAGVMQNPRHLVRRRGQEARLRCSPMKGHSHVYWYRQLPEEGLKFMVYLQKENIIDESGMPKERFSAEFPKEGPSILRIQQVVRGDSAAYFCASSPQRGGTDTQYFGPGTRLTVL.

The J gene is TRBJ2-7, the V gene TRBV19; D remains unclear. V was trimmed by 4 bases and J by 3 bases, leaving 10 bases between them. The V gene's germline CDR1 is LNHDA and CDR2 SQIVND (reference sequence). CDR3 size: 13 residues. CDR3 residues: CASSSGVNYEQYF. Here the CDR3 DNA reads TGTGCCAGTAGTAGTGGAGTAAACTACGAGCAGTACTTC.

About this clonotype: Possible read error: a much larger clone is one base away. The V call is TRBV12-3 or TRBV12-4, the J call TRBJ1-5, with a tentative D call TRBD1 (6 bases). The CDR3 spans 13 residues. The CDR3 region is CASARGLNPPQHF. For the CDR3, the DNA is TGTGCCAGCGCCCGGGGGCTAAATCCGCCCCAGCATTTT.

This clonotype was observed a single time. This chain joins TRBV7-9 and TRBJ1-1; no clear D gene. Germline V gene sequence: CDR1 SEHNR, CDR2 FQNEAQ (reference sequence). The CDR3 covers 16 residues. With 4 bases removed from V and 0 bases from J, the gap between germline ends came to 15 bases. CDR3 nucleotides: TGTGCCAGCAGCTCAAGGGATACCTCCATGAACACTGAAGCTTTCTTT. It encodes CASSSRDTSMNTEAFF. Supplemented by reference TRBV7-9 and TRBJ1-1, the full variable domain reads DTGVSQNPRHKITKRGQNVTFRCDPISEHNRLYWYRQTLGQGPEFLTYFQNEAQLEKSRLLSDRFSAERPKGSFSTLEIQRTEQGDSAMYLCASSSRDTSMNTEAFFGQGTRLTVV.